This paragraph reports one T cell receptor beta chain. Its target is not known. This sample was included in a study of cytomegalovirus exposure and HLA in healthy donors. Deletions cut 4 bases from V and 3 bases from J, with 12 bases between. CDR3 length: 15 amino acids. Germline V gene sequence: CDR1 LNHDA, CDR2 SQIVND (reference sequence). Broader study findings: CMV serostatus was the only recorded immune exposure for donors. Many donors shared some public TCRs, even though most TCR sequences were rare.

PCR employed 60 Vbeta and 13 Jbeta primers. The protocol was immunoSEQ multiplex PCR, while the TCRdb copy is restricted to in-frame clones and leaves out a portion. The clone table shows over 100,000 clones, with the ten largest holding 1.7%. The specimen was PBMCs. The J gene is TRBJ1-4, the V gene TRBV19; D may be TRBD1 (6 bases). The TCR originated in a young man in good health and CMV-seronegative. CDR3 bases: TGTGCCAGTAGTACCACAGGGATAGCTAATGAAAAACTGTTTTTT. Protein sequence: CASSTTGIANEKLFF.